This T cell receptor (beta chain) was sequenced during a study of blood T cell repertoires in COVID-19. Overall study context: Samples of COVID-19 (acute and convalescent) were obtained from the United States, Italy and Spain.

Cohort assignment relied on participant-reported clinical history. The study recruited exposed participants who had met a COVID-19 case within 2 weeks before entry. Deletions cut 9 bases from V and 7 bases from J, with 12 bases between. The CDR3 runs to 11 residues. Clones were read by immunoSEQ multiplex PCR, and TCRdb kept only the in-frame ones, dropping some. Of more than 250,000 clones listed, around 83% are singletons. The chain uses TRBV12-3 or TRBV12-4 and TRBJ1-1; D gene unclear. Sequencing was carried out using PBMCs or T cells enriched from blood (not recorded which). This TCR derives from a man aged 35 to 55 who had been exposed to COVID-19. CDR3 DNA: TGTGCCAGTTCCCTATCCCTTGAAGCTTTCTTT. It encodes CASSLSLEAFF.